These 16 T cell receptor beta chains were all obtained from the same sample, sequenced in a study of T cells after yellow fever vaccination. TCRdb re-derived calls from the 5' RACE reads in MiXCR, one entry per CDR3 protein. The repertoire holds some 390,000 distinct CDR3 sequences, roughly a sixth seen once, with roughly a sixth in the top ten. Sequences were derived from PBMCs, sampled before the yellow fever booster vaccination. The receptors originated from a man aged 18 to 29 who received the YFV17D yellow fever vaccine.

The V call is TRBV7-2, the J call TRBJ2-5, with D possibly matching TRBD1 (6 bases). Germline V CDR1 and CDR2: SGHTA, FQGNSA. V was shortened by 5 bases and J by 2 bases, with 30 bases between the two germline ends. The CDR3 contains 20 residues. The DNA of the CDR3 is TGTGCCAGCAGCGGCATTTCAGGGGCCTACTACCCTCGAGGGCAAGAGACCCAGTACTTC. Residues: CASSGISGAYYPRGQETQYF. The whole variable domain, filled in from reference TRBV7-2 and TRBJ2-5, reads GAGVSQSPSNKVTEKGKDVELRCDPISGHTALYWYRQSLGQGLEFLIYFQGNSAPDKSGLPSDRFSAERTGGSVSTLTIQRTQQEDSAVYLCASSGISGAYYPRGQETQYFGPGTRLLVL.

This clonotype was recorded at least ten times. This chain joins TRBV18 and TRBJ1-2; 9 bases map to TRBD1. This CDR3 region has 14 residues. The germline CDR1 and CDR2 sequences are KGHSH and LQKENI. V trimming: 3 bases; J trimming: 4 bases; junction bases outside the gene matches: 3. Written as DNA, the CDR3 is TGTGCCAGCTCACCCGGGACAGGGACCTATGGCTACACCTTC. As protein: CASSPGTGTYGYTF.

The chain links TRBV7-3 to TRBJ2-3, with TRBD2 as a possible D gene (5 bases). The V end was cut by 1 base, the J end by 3 bases, with 14 bases between. This CDR3 comprises 16 residues. Looked up from germline, CDR1 is SGHTA and CDR2 is FQGTGA. The CDR3 nucleotides are TGTGCCAGCAGCTTAAACGGGGTCTCGGGAACAGATACGCAGTATTTT. This translates into CASSLNGVSGTDTQYF.

This clonotype showed up just a few times. The gene calls are TRBV12-3 or TRBV12-4 and TRBJ1-4; a weak D match, TRBD1 (5 bases). The CDR3 loop spans 13 amino acids. V was pared by 3 bases and J by 6 bases, with 8 bases between. In DNA form, the CDR3 reads TGTGCCAGCAGTTTGCGCAGGGATGAAAAACTGTTTTTT. Protein: CASSLRRDEKLFF.

This clonotype appeared a few times. The chain is built from TRBV29-1 and TRBJ2-4; 12 nucleotides match TRBD2. Losses at the gene ends were 4 bases for V and 8 bases for J; bases not matched to a gene: 6. This CDR3 has 14 amino acids. The V gene's germline CDR1 is SQVTM and CDR2 ANQGSEA. The CDR3 region is CSVVPTSGGYIQYF. The CDR3 DNA follows: TGCAGCGTTGTACCTACTAGCGGGGGGTACATTCAGTACTTC.

This clonotype was detected a few times. The chain joins TRBV10-3 to TRBJ1-2, with D hard to call. CDR1 ENHRY and CDR2 SYGVKD come from the germline V gene. The ends were cut back, 2 bases at V and 9 bases at J, with 19 bases in the middle. CDR3 length equals 15 residues. The CDR3 DNA reads as TGTGCCATCAGTGAGCCGAGTGCCCCCGGTCAGCGCTACACCTTC. Translating gives CAISEPSAPGQRYTF.

The chain carries TRBV3-1 and TRBJ2-2, with TRBD1 as a possible D gene (6 bases). Germline loops: CDR1 LGHDT, CDR2 YNNKEL (reference sequence). V shed 2 bases and J shed 6 bases, with 13 bases lying between them. There are 15 residues in the CDR3. The CDR3 bases are TGTGCCAGCAGCCAAAGACAGGCAGAGGCCGGGGAGCTGTTTTTT. Translated: CASSQRQAEAGELFF. Full variable domain (outside the CDR3, taken from reference TRBV3-1 and TRBJ2-2): DTAVSQTPKYLVTQMGNDKSIKCEQNLGHDTMYWYKQDSKKFLKIMFSYNNKELIINETVPNRFSPKSPDKAHLNLHINSLELGDSAVYFCASSQRQAEAGELFFGEGSRLTVL.

The chain couples TRBV7-2 to TRBJ2-5, with D perhaps TRBD1 or TRBD2 (5 bases each). Trimming pared 2 bases from V and 1 base from J, leaving 11 bases between. Germline loops: CDR1 SGHTA, CDR2 FQGNSA. The CDR3 contains 15 residues. CDR3 sequence (DNA): TGTGCCAGCAGCTTAAGCCGGGACGGCCAAGAGACCCAGTACTTC. As protein: CASSLSRDGQETQYF.

This chain links TRBV6-5 with TRBJ1-5, with 8 bases matching TRBD1. This CDR3 has 15 residues. With V trimmed by 9 bases and J by 0 bases, 7 bases remained unmatched. Germline CDR1 reads MNHEY; CDR2 reads SVGAGI. The CDR3 sequence: CASHQGAHSNQPQHF. The DNA of the CDR3 is TGTGCCAGTCACCAGGGGGCTCATAGCAATCAGCCCCAGCATTTT.

This clonotype was seen only a few times. The gene calls are TRBV7-2 and TRBJ2-5; D remains unclear. CDR3 length: 14 residues. Germline CDR1 SGHTA, CDR2 FQGNSA. V shed 3 bases and J shed 7 bases, with 15 bases lying between them. DNA of the CDR3: TGTGCCAGCAGCTTGGACCAGCTGCGAGGGACCCAGTACTTC. Translating it yields CASSLDQLRGTQYF. The entire variable domain, with the rest obtained from reference TRBV7-2 and TRBJ2-5, is as follows: GAGVSQSPSNKVTEKGKDVELRCDPISGHTALYWYRQSLGQGLEFLIYFQGNSAPDKSGLPSDRFSAERTGGSVSTLTIQRTQQEDSAVYLCASSLDQLRGTQYFGPGTRLLVL.

The sample holds a few counts of this clonotype. The chain is built from TRBV7-8 and TRBJ2-7; D unresolved. V shed 1 base and J shed 2 bases, with 9 bases lying between them. This CDR3 is 14 amino acids long. Germline lookup yields CDR1 SGHVS and CDR2 FQNEAQ. CDR3 coding DNA: TGTGCCAGCAGCTTAGAGGCCAGTACCTACGAGCAGTACGTC. Its translation is CASSLEASTYEQYV.

The CDR3 region has the DNA TGCGCCAGCAGCCAGTTTGGGGTATCGGGAATTGGCACTGAAGCTTTCTTT. Encoded protein: CASSQFGVSGIGTEAFF. The rearrangement links TRBV5-1 to TRBJ1-1; D is ambiguous. The V end lost 4 bases, the J end lost 4 bases, and 23 bases lay between the germline ends. The germline CDR1 and CDR2 sequences are SGHRS and YFSETQ. The CDR3 loop spans 17 amino acids.

The chain has TRBV29-1 and TRBJ1-2; 7 bases map to TRBD1. The V segment lost 4 bases and the J segment 4 bases; nucleotides outside the gene matches: 6. Germline CDR1 SQVTM, CDR2 ANQGSEA. This CDR3 region has 13 residues. The CDR3 bases are TGCAGCGTTGTTCGACAGGGAGCCTATGGCTACACCTTC. Translated: CSVVRQGAYGYTF.

This clonotype was recorded a few times. V gene TRBV20-1 combines with J gene TRBJ1-1, with D perhaps TRBD1 (5 bases). There are 14 residues in the CDR3. Trimming removed 0 bases at V and 4 bases at J, with 12 bases between. Per germline, CDR1 DFQATT and CDR2 SNEGSKA (reference sequence). CDR3 amino acids: CSAREGGGSTEAFF. The DNA of the CDR3 is TGCAGTGCTAGAGAAGGCGGGGGGAGCACTGAAGCTTTCTTT.

This clonotype was observed a handful of times. The J gene is TRBJ2-7, the V gene TRBV7-2; TRBD1 agrees at 10 bases. Per germline, CDR1 SGHTA and CDR2 FQGNSA. Trimming at V came to 3 bases and at J to 7 bases, leaving 12 bases not matched to a gene. The CDR3 extends over 16 amino acids. This CDR3 reads CASSFAKGQGSGEQYF. CDR3 bases: TGTGCCAGCAGCTTCGCGAAGGGACAGGGGTCTGGAGAGCAGTACTTC.

This chain links TRBV7-9 with TRBJ1-1; D is unclear. V lost 3 bases and J lost 6, with 2 bases in between. CDR1 SEHNR and CDR2 FQNEAQ come from the germline V gene (reference sequence). The CDR3 contains 10 residues. CDR3 residues: CASSFPEAFF. The DNA for the CDR3 is TGTGCCAGCAGCTTCCCTGAAGCTTTCTTT.